This paragraph reports one T cell receptor (beta chain). Method: immunoSEQ multiplex PCR; TCRdb's copy keeps in-frame clones and lacks some. The sample lists just over 60,000 clones; more than 75% were seen once. The CDR3 runs 16 residues. Germline V gene sequence: CDR1 SGHAT, CDR2 FQNNGV. V dropped 4 bases and J dropped 4; count of bases not matched to a gene: 12. These data originate in a study of technical replicates of blood from a few donors. The chain uses TRBV11-2 and TRBJ2-7; 8 bases match TRBD2. This clonotype was obtained from a human donor in good health. Some clones in this sample may be carry-over from other donors' samples. Specimen: PBMCs. The CDR3 nucleotides are TGTGCCAGCAGCTCCGGTCTAGCGGGCGTCGCTTACGAGCAGTACTTC. This translates into CASSSGLAGVAYEQYF. The variable domain in full, with the rest retrieved from reference TRBV11-2 and TRBJ2-7, is EAGVAQSPRYKIIEKRQSVAFWCNPISGHATLYWYQQILGQGPKLLIQFQNNGVVDDSQLPKDRFSAERLKGVDSTLKIQPAKLEDSAVYLCASSSGLAGVAYEQYFGPGTRLTVT.